This is a list of T cell receptor beta chains from one sample in a study of T cells in Graves' hyperthyroidism and ophthalmopathy. One entry per CDR3 protein, called by TCRdb with MiXCR from the multiplex PCR reads. Of about half a million distinct CDR3 sequences listed, about 20% are singletons. The sample consisted of blood. The receptors originated from a woman in her 70s with Graves' ophthalmopathy. CDR3s include the opening cysteine and the closing phenylalanine or tryptophan. A D gene is named only where the DNA matches it firmly. Expanded clones are given a class, and other clones once, few, many or no size at all.

D gene	V gene	clone size	J gene	CDR3 protein	CDR3 DNA
TRBD2	TRBV28	-	TRBJ2-1	CASGRTSGRLEQFF	TGTGCCAGCGGGAGGACTAGCGGGAGGCTTGAGCAGTTCTTC
-	TRBV5-1	many	TRBJ1-2	CASSFGSAGNYGYTF	TGCGCCAGCAGCTTTGGCTCGGCAGGGAACTATGGCTACACCTTC
TRBD1	TRBV4-1	-	TRBJ2-5	CASSQQTWDRPDAETQYF	TGCGCCAGCAGCCAACAAACCTGGGACAGGCCCGACGCGGAGACCCAGTACTTC
TRBD1	TRBV6-2/TRBV6-3	few	TRBJ2-7	CASSYWTGANYEQYF	TGTGCCAGCAGTTACTGGACAGGGGCTAACTACGAGCAGTACTTC
-	TRBV7-9	-	TRBJ2-5	CASSPGGERQETQYF	TGTGCCAGCAGCCCAGGAGGTGAGAGGCAAGAGACCCAGTACTTC
-	TRBV28	many	TRBJ1-1	CASSFPPGGDEAFF	TGTGCCAGCAGTTTTCCCCCGGGTGGCGATGAAGCTTTCTTT
-	TRBV3-1	-	TRBJ1-2	CASSQRNYDYTF	TGTGCCAGCAGCCAGCGGAACTATGACTACACCTTC
-	TRBV19	-	TRBJ1-5	CASSMGRNQPQHF	TGTGCCAGTAGTATGGGGCGCAATCAGCCCCAGCATTTT
-	TRBV5-1	-	TRBJ1-4	CASSFSKGSEKLFF	TGCGCCAGCAGCTTCTCTAAGGGGAGTGAAAAACTGTTTTTT
TRBD2	TRBV7-2	many	TRBJ2-5	CASSPRTSGWQETQYF	TGTGCCAGCAGCCCACGGACTAGCGGGTGGCAAGAGACCCAGTACTTC
-	TRBV10-3	few	TRBJ2-5	CAISGQVGETQYF	TGTGCCATCAGTGGACAGGTTGGGGAGACCCAGTACTTC
-	TRBV27	-	TRBJ2-1	CASSTASFYNEQFF	TGTGCCAGCAGTACCGCAAGTTTCTACAATGAGCAGTTCTTC
TRBD2	TRBV19	-	TRBJ2-7	CATSSSGRSYEQYF	TGTGCTACCTCATCTAGCGGGAGATCCTACGAGCAGTACTTC
-	TRBV7-8	-	TRBJ1-5	CASSLLIDQPQHF	TGTGCCAGCAGCTTATTAATAGATCAGCCCCAGCATTTT
-	TRBV30	few	TRBJ1-1	CAWKGLQRTEAFF	TGTGCCTGGAAAGGACTCCAGAGGACTGAAGCTTTCTTT
-	TRBV20-1	-	TRBJ1-1	CSATRRVGGTEAFF	TGCAGTGCTACGCGGAGGGTGGGGGGGACTGAAGCTTTCTTT
-	TRBV28	many	TRBJ2-2	CASSQGIGELFF	TGTGCCAGCAGCCAGGGAATCGGGGAGCTGTTTTTT
TRBD2	TRBV28	few	TRBJ2-3	CATSTPQREGPTDTQYF	TGTGCCACCTCAACTCCCCAGCGGGAGGGCCCCACAGATACGCAGTATTTT
TRBD1	TRBV7-9	-	TRBJ1-2	CASSLVGQGTGYTF	TGTGCCAGCAGCTTAGTGGGACAGGGAACTGGCTACACCTTC
-	TRBV25-1	few	TRBJ2-6	CASSGRKGPGANVLTF	TGTGCCAGCAGTGGGCGGAAGGGGCCCGGGGCCAACGTCCTGACTTTC
-	TRBV12-3/TRBV12-4	many	TRBJ1-2	CASIRGGALGYTF	TGTGCCAGCATTCGCGGGGGGGCGTTGGGCTACACCTTC
-	TRBV2	few	TRBJ2-7	CASASLYSYEQYF	TGTGCCAGCGCCTCTCTGTACTCCTACGAGCAGTACTTC
-	TRBV29-1	few	TRBJ2-7	CSVEDRGRSYEQYF	TGCAGCGTTGAAGATAGGGGACGGTCCTACGAGCAGTACTTC
-	TRBV13	-	TRBJ2-1	CASSLGADYNEQFF	TGTGCCAGCAGCTTGGGGGCCGACTACAATGAGCAGTTCTTC
-	TRBV2	many	TRBJ1-2	CASSPQGLHYGYTF	TGTGCCAGCAGTCCCCAGGGGCTTCACTATGGCTACACCTTC
-	TRBV28	many	TRBJ2-3	CASSVPRGAQYF	TGTGCCAGCAGTGTACCTAGAGGTGCGCAGTATTTT
-	TRBV10-2	-	TRBJ1-4	CASKPPRGREKLFF	TGCGCCAGCAAGCCCCCCCGCGGTCGGGAAAAACTGTTTTTT
-	TRBV10-3	few	TRBJ2-7	CAIREQAYSYEQYF	TGTGCCATCAGGGAGCAGGCGTACTCCTACGAGCAGTACTTC
TRBD1	TRBV12-3/TRBV12-4	many	TRBJ1-2	CASSFGQGRNYGYTF	TGTGCCAGCAGTTTTGGACAGGGCCGCAACTATGGCTACACCTTC